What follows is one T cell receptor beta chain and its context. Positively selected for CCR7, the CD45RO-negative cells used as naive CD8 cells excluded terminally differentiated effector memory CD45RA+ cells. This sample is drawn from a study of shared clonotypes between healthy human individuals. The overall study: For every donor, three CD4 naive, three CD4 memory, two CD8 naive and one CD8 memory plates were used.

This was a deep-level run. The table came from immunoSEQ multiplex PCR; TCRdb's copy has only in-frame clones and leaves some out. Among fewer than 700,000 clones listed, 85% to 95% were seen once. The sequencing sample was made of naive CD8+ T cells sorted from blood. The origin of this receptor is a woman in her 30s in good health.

The CDR3 sequence: CASRRQQIKNRADNYGYTF. In DNA, the CDR3 is TGTGCCAGCAGAAGACAGCAAATTAAGAACAGGGCGGATAACTATGGCTACACCTTC. This sequence joins TRBV13 and TRBJ1-2; tentative D call: TRBD1 (6 bases). V gave up 6 bases and J gave up 1 base, with 27 bases separating them. CDR1 PRHDT and CDR2 FYEKMQ come from the germline V gene (reference sequence). The CDR3 sequence is 19 residues long.